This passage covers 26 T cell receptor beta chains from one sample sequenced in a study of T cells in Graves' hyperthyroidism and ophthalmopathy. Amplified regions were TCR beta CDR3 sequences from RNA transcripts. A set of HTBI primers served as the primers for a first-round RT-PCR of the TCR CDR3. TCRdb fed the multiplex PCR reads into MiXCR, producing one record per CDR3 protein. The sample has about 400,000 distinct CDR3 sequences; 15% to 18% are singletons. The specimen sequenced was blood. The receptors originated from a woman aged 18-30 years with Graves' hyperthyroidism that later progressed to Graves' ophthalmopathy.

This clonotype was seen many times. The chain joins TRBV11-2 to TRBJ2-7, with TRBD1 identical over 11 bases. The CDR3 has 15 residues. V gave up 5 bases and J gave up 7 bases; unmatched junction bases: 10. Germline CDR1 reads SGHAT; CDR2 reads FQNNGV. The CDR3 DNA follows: TGTGCCAGCAGCCCAGGAGGGACAGGGGGTCAGGAGCAGTACTTC. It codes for CASSPGGTGGQEQYF. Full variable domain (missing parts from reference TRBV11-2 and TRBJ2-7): EAGVAQSPRYKIIEKRQSVAFWCNPISGHATLYWYQQILGQGPKLLIQFQNNGVVDDSQLPKDRFSAERLKGVDSTLKIQPAKLEDSAVYLCASSPGGTGGQEQYFGPGTRLTVT.

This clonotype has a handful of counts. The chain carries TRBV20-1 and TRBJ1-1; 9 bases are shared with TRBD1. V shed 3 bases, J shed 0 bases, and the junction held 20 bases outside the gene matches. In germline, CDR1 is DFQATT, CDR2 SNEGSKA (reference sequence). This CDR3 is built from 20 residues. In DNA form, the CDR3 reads TGCAGTGCTAGGCAAATACGGACAGGGGCGAAACTTTACATGAACACTGAAGCTTTCTTT. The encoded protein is CSARQIRTGAKLYMNTEAFF.

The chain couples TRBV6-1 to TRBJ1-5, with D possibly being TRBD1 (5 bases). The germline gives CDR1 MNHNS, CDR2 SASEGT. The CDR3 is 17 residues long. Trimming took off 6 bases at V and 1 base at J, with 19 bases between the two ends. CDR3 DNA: TGTGCCAGCAGCCGAGGGCCCGCCAGGGACAGCAATCAGCCCCAGCATTTT. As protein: CASSRGPARDSNQPQHF.

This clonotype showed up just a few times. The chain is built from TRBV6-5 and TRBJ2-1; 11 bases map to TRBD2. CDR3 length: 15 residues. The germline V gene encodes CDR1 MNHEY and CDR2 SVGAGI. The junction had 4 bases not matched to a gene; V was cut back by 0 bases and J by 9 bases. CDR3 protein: CASSYSETSGTEQFF. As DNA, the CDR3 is TGTGCCAGCAGTTACTCGGAGACTAGCGGGACTGAGCAGTTCTTC.

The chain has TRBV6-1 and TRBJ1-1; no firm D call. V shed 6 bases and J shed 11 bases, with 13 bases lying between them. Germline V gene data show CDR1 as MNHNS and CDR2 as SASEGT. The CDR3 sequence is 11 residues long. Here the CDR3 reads CASRALKEAFF. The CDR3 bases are TGTGCCAGCAGGGCACTAAAGGAGGCTTTCTTT.

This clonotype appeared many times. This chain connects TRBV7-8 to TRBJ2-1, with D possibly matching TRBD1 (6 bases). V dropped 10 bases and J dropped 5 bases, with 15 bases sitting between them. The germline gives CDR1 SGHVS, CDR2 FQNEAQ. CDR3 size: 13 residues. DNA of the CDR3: TGTGCCACCACGGACAGCGTACACAATGAGCAGTTCTTC. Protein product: CATTDSVHNEQFF. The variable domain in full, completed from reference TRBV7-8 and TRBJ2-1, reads GAGVSQSPRYKVAKRGQDVALRCDPISGHVSLFWYQQALGQGPEFLTYFQNEAQLDKSGLPSDRFFAERPEGSVSTLKIQRTQQEDSAVYLCATTDSVHNEQFFGPGTRLTVL.

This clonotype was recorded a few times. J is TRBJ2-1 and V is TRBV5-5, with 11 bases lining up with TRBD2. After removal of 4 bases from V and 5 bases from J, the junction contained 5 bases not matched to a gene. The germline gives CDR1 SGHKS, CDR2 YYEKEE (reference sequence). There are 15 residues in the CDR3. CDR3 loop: CASSRTSGSDNEQFF. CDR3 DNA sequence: TGTGCCAGCAGCCGGACTAGCGGGTCGGACAATGAGCAGTTCTTC.

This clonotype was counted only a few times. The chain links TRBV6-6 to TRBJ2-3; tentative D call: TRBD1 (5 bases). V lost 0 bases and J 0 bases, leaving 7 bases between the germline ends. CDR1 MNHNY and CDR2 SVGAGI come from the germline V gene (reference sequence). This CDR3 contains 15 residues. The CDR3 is CASSYSDTSTDTQYF. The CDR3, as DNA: TGTGCCAGCAGTTACTCGGACACTAGCACAGATACGCAGTATTTT.

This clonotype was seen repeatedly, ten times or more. The CDR3 protein is CASSSHLRSSYEQYF. CDR3 DNA sequence: TGTGCCAGCAGCTCCCATCTCAGGAGCTCCTACGAGCAGTACTTC. This rearrangement joins TRBV6-2 or TRBV6-3 to TRBJ2-7, with D hard to call. This CDR3 is built from 15 residues. Germline V gene lookup returns CDR1 MNHEY and CDR2 SVGEGT. The V and J ends lost 6 bases and 0 bases respectively, with 15 bases between them.

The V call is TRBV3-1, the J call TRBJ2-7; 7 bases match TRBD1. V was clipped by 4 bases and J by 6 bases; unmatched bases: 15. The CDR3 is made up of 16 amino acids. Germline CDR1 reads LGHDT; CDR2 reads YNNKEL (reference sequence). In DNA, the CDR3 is TGTGCCAGCAGCCCGATAGGGGGCCAGGGGCTTCTCGAGCAGTACTTC. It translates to CASSPIGGQGLLEQYF.

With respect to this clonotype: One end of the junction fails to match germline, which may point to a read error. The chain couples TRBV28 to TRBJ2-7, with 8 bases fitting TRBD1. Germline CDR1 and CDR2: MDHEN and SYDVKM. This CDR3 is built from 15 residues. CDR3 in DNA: TGTGCCGGCAGCGCCGCCGCCCAGGGGGCAGGCGAGCAGTACTTC. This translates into CAGSAAAQGAGEQYF.

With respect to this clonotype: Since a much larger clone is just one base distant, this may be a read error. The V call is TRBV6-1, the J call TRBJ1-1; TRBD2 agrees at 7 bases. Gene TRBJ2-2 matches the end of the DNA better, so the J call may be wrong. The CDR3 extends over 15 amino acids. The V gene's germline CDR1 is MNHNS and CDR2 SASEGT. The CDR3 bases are TGTGCCAGCAGCTGGGGACTATCTCGCACCGGGAAGCTGTTTTTT. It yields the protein CASSWGLSRTGKLFF.

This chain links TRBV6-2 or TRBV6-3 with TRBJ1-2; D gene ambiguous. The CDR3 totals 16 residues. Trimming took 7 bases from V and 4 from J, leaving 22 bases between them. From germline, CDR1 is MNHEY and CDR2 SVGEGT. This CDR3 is CASKLNRVSTIYGYTF. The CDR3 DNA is TGTGCCAGCAAGTTGAATAGGGTCTCGACAATCTATGGCTACACCTTC.

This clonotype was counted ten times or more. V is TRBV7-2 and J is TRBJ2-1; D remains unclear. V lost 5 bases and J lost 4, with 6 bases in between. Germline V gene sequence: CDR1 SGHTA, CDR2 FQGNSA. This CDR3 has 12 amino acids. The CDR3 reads CASSRLYNEQFF. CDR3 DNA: TGTGCCAGCAGCCGATTGTACAATGAGCAGTTCTTC.

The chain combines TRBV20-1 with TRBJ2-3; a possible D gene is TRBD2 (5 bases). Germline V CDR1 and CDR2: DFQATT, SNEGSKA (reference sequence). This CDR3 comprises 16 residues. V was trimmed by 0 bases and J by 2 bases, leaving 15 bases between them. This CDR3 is CSARDGLAGYTDTQYF. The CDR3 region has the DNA TGCAGTGCTAGAGATGGGCTGGCGGGTTACACAGATACGCAGTATTTT.

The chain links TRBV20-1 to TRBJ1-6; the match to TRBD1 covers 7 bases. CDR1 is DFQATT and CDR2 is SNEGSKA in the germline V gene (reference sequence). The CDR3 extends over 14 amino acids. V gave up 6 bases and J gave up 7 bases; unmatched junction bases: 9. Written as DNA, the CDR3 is TGCAGTGCCGGTAGGGGGCGGGGGAATTCACCCCTCCACTTT. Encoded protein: CSAGRGRGNSPLHF.

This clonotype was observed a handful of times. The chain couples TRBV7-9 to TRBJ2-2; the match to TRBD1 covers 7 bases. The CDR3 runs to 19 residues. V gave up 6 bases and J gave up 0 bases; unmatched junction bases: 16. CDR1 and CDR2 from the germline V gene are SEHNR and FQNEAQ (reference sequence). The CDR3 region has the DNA TGTGCCAGCAGACGGACCGGGACAGTCCGAGGGGCGAACACCGGGGAGCTGTTTTTT. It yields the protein CASRRTGTVRGANTGELFF.

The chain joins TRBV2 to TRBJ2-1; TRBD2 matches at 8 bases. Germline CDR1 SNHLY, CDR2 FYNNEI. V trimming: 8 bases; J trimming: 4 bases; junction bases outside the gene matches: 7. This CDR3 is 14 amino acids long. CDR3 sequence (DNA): TGTGCCAGCGATAGCGGGACTACATACAATGAGCAGTTCTTC. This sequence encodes CASDSGTTYNEQFF.

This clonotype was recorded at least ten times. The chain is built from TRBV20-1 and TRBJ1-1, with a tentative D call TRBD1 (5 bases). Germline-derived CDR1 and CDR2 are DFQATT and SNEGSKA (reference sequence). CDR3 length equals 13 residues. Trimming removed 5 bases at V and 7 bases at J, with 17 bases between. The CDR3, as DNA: TGCAGTGCTCGGCGGCAGGGAGGGGATGAAGCTTTCTTT. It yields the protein CSARRQGGDEAFF.

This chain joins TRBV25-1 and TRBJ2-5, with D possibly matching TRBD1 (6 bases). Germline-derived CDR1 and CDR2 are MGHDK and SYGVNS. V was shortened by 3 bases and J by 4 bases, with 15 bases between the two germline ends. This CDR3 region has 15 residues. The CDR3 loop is CASSDPRGIVETQYF. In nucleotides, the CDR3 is TGTGCCAGCAGTGATCCCAGGGGAATCGTAGAGACCCAGTACTTC.

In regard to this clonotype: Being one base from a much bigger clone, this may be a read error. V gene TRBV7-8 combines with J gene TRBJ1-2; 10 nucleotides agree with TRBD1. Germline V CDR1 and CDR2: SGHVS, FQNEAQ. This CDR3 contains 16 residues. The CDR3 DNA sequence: TGTACCAGCAGCTTAGCGTGGGACAGGGGATTCTATGGCTACACCTTC. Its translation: CTSSLAWDRGFYGYTF. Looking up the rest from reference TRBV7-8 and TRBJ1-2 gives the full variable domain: GAGVSQSPRYKVAKRGQDVALRCDPISGHVSLFWYQQALGQGPEFLTYFQNEAQLDKSGLPSDRFFAERPEGSVSTLKIQRTQQEDSAVYLCTSSLAWDRGFYGYTFGSGTRLTVV.

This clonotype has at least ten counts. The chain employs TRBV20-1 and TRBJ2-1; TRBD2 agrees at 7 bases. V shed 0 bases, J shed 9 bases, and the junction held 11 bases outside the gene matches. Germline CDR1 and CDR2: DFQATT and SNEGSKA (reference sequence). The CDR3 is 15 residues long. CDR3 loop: CSARERAGRDAEQFF. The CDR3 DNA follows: TGCAGTGCTAGAGAAAGAGCGGGACGCGACGCTGAGCAGTTCTTC.

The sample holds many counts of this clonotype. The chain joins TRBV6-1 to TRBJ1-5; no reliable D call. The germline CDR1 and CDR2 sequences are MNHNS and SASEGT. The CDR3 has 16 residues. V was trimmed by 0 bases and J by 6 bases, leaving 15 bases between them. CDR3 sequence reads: CASSEAEDDRTQPQHF. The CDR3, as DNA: TGTGCCAGCAGTGAAGCGGAGGACGATCGGACTCAGCCCCAGCATTTT.

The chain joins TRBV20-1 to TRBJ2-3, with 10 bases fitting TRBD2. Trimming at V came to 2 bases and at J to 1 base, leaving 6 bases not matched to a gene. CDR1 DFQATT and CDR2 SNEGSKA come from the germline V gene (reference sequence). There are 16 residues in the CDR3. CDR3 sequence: CSARPASGSGTDTQYF. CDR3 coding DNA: TGCAGTGCTAGACCTGCTAGCGGGAGTGGCACAGATACGCAGTATTTT.

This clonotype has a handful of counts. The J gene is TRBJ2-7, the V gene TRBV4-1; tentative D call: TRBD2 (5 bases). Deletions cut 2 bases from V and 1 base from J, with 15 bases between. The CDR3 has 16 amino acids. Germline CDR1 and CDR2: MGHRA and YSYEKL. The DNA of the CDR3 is TGCGCCAGCAGCCAAAGATGGGGAGTAGCTTCCTACGAGCAGTACTTC. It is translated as CASSQRWGVASYEQYF.

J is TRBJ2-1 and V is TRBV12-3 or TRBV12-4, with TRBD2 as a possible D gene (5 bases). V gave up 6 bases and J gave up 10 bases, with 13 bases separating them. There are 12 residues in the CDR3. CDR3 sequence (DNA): TGTGCCAGCAGACTAGGGCGTGGGGAGCAGTTCTTC. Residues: CASRLGRGEQFF.